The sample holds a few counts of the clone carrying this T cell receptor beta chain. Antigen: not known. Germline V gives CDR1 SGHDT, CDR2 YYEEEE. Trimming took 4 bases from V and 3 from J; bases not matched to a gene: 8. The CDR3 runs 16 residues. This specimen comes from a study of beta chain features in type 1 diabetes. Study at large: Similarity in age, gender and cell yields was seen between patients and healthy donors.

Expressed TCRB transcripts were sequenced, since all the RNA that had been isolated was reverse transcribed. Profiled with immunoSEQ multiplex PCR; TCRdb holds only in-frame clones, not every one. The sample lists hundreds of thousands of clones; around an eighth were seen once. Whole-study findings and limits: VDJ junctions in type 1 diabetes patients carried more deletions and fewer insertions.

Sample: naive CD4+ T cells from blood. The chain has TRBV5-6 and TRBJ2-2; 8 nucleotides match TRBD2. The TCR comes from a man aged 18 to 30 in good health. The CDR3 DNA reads TGTGCCAGCAGCCTAGGCGCAGCGGGAGACACCGGGGAGCTGTTTTTT. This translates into CASSLGAAGDTGELFF.